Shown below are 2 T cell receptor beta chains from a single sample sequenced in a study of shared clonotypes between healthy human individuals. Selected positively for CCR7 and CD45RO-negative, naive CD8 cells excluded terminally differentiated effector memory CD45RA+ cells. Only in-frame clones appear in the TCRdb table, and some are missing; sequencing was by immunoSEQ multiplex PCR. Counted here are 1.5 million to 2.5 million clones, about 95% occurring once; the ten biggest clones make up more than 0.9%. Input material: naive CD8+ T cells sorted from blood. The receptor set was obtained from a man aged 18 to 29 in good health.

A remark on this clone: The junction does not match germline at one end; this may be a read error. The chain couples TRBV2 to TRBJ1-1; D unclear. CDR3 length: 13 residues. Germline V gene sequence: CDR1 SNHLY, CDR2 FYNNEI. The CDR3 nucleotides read TGTGCCAGCAGTGCGGAATGGGCATCGGAAGTTCTCTTT. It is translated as CASSAEWASEVLF.

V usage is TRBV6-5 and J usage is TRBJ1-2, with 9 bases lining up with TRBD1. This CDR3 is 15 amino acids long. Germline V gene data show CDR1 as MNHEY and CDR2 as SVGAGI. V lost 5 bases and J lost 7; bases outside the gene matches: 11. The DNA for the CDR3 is TGTGCCAGCAGTAGGACAGGGGCCCTTAGCGGTGGCTACACCTTC. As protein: CASSRTGALSGGYTF.